This TCR beta chain was identified during a study of blood T cell repertoires in COVID-19. The overall study: The study drew acute and convalescent COVID-19 samples from the United States, Italy and Spain. Sample material is recorded as cDNA or gDNA derived from T cells, B-cell-depleted T cells, or PBMCs.

In the authors' workflow: Reference gene primer amplification gave estimated nucleated cell counts. TCRdb keeps only in-frame clones here, not all; method: immunoSEQ multiplex PCR. That table furnishes V, J and clone size, whereas the DNA furnished D and trimming. This table has around 140,000 clones, approximately 70% appearing once. Germline-derived CDR1 and CDR2 are LNHDA and SQIVND (reference sequence). This CDR3 has 13 amino acids. V lost 7 bases and J 6 bases, leaving 15 bases between the germline ends. The chain carries TRBV19 and TRBJ1-1; maybe TRBD1 (5 bases). The sample taken for sequencing was peripheral blood. The clonotype originates from a woman between 65 and 79 years old with acute or convalescent COVID-19. Here the CDR3 reads CASNGDGGAEAFF. The CDR3 nucleotides read TGTGCCAGTAATGGAGATGGGGGGGCTGAAGCTTTCTTT.